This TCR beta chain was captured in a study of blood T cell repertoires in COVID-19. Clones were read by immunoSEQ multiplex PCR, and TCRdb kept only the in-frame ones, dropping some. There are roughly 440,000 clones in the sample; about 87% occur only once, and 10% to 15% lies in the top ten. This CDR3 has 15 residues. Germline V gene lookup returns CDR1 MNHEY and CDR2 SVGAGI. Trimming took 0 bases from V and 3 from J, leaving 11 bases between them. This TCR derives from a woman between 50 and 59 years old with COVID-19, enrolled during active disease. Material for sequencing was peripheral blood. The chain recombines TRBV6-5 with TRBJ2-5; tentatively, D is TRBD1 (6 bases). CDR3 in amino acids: CASSYSGRGEETQYF. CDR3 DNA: TGTGCCAGCAGTTACTCGGGCAGGGGTGAAGAGACCCAGTACTTC.